This T cell receptor beta chain was captured in a study of blood T cell repertoires in COVID-19. Study at large: Whether acute or convalescent, the COVID-19 samples came from the United States, Italy and Spain. T cells, B-cell-depleted T cells, or PBMCs provided the cDNA or gDNA that served as material.

Germline CDR1 and CDR2: MGHRA and YSYEKL. J lost 3 bases, V lost 2 bases, and 5 bases had no gene match. This CDR3 contains 15 residues. Produced via immunoSEQ multiplex PCR; TCRdb's table is partial and in-frame only. The sample records around 400,000 clones, 88% being singletons. Recruits, aged roughly 18 to 90 years, lived in 24 US areas. V gene TRBV4-1 combines with J gene TRBJ2-7; TRBD2 matches at 9 bases. The sample consisted of PBMCs or T cells enriched from blood (not recorded which). The sequence was obtained from a woman under 30 who had been exposed to COVID-19. The CDR3 DNA sequence: TGCGCCAGCAGCCAAAGCCTAGCGGGATACTACGAGCAGTACTTC. Translation gives CASSQSLAGYYEQYF.